Listed below are T cell receptor beta chains from one sample, sequenced in a study of blood T cells in healthy people across ages. One entry per CDR3 protein, called by TCRdb with MiXCR from the 5' RACE reads. The top ten hold over 10% of the sample, which has about 1.1 million distinct CDR3 sequences, roughly two fifths seen once. The sequenced material came from blood. The receptors were sampled from a man aged 18 to 29 in good health. Each CDR3 is given with its conserved first and last residue. Each record gives: D gene, J gene, clone size, V gene, CDR3 DNA, CDR3 protein. D genes are given only for firm matches. The size field is filled for only some rows; it gives once, few, many or a size class.

TRBD1,TRBJ2-1,few,TRBV7-9,TGTGCCAGCAGCCTATACTCGGGACAGAACTACAATGAGCAGTTCTTC,CASSLYSGQNYNEQFF
NA,TRBJ2-5,NA,TRBV6-1,TGTGCCAGCAGCCAACAGGGGGGGGGCTACAATGAGCAGTACTTC,CASSQQGGGYNEQYF
NA,TRBJ1-2,NA,TRBV29-1,TGCAGCGTTCCCCTTACTAAGGACACCTCCTATGGCTACACCTTC,CSVPLTKDTSYGYTF
NA,TRBJ1-5,NA,TRBV12-3/TRBV12-4,TGTGCCAGCAGTTTAACAGTCACGGGCAATCGGCCCCAGCATTTT,CASSLTVTGNRPQHF
NA,TRBJ1-6,NA,TRBV4-1,TGCGCCAGCAGCCAAGGGGGTCAGCCAAATTCACCCCTCCACTTT,CASSQGGQPNSPLHF
NA,TRBJ1-1,NA,TRBV7-2,TGTGCCAGCAGCTCCCAACAGGGCTCTGAAGCTTTCTTT,CASSSQQGSEAFF
NA,TRBJ2-3,NA,TRBV28,TGTGCCAGCAGCGAACGGGACAATGCGGCGGATACGCAGTATTTT,CASSERDNAADTQYF
NA,TRBJ2-3,NA,TRBV30,TGTGCACTACAGGGAGGAGATACGCAGTATTTT,CALQGGDTQYF
NA,TRBJ1-2,NA,TRBV29-1,TGCAGCGTTGAAGGTAGTGAGGACACTAACTATGGCTACACCTTC,CSVEGSEDTNYGYTF
NA,TRBJ1-4,few,TRBV29-1,TGCAGCGGCTTGATAGGGGGTACTAATGAAAAACTGTTTTTT,CSGLIGGTNEKLFF
NA,TRBJ1-2,few,TRBV5-1,TGCGCCAGCAGCTTCCGGGACCCAGATGGCTACACCTTC,CASSFRDPDGYTF
TRBD1,TRBJ2-1,few,TRBV5-1,TGCGCCAGCAGCTCGGGACGGACAGGGGTTGGCAATGAGCAGTTCTTC,CASSSGRTGVGNEQFF
TRBD1,TRBJ2-1,NA,TRBV20-1,TGCAGTGCTAGAGATAGACAGGGGGCCTACAATGAGCAGTTCTTC,CSARDRQGAYNEQFF
NA,TRBJ2-5,few,TRBV4-1,TGCGCCAGCAGCCAAGATTTATTTAGGACTCGGGAAGAGACCCAGTACTTC,CASSQDLFRTREETQYF
TRBD1,TRBJ2-1,NA,TRBV4-2,TGTGCCAGCAGCCCTGGGGGACAGTACAATGAGCAGTTCTTC,CASSPGGQYNEQFF
NA,TRBJ2-3,NA,TRBV7-3,TGTGCCAGCAGCCTCCACGGCGAAACTAGCACAGATACGCAGTATTTT,CASSLHGETSTDTQYF
TRBD1,TRBJ2-5,NA,TRBV6-5,TGTGCCAGCAGTTACTTCGCCGGGACAGAAGAGACCCAGTACTTC,CASSYFAGTEETQYF
NA,TRBJ2-3,NA,TRBV7-2,TGTGCCAGCAGCTTAGATGAGAGGCCGCAGTATTTT,CASSLDERPQYF
NA,TRBJ2-2,NA,TRBV12-3/TRBV12-4,TGTGCCAGCATCACATCGGGGACCCGGCCCGGGGAGCTGTTTTTT,CASITSGTRPGELFF
TRBD1,TRBJ2-3,once,TRBV6-2/TRBV6-3,TGTGCCAGCAGTCGACAGGGGTCCTACAATAAGCAGTATTTT,CASSRQGSYNKQYF
NA,TRBJ2-1,NA,TRBV20-1,TGCAGTGCTAGAGAGTTTAGTTCTAATGAGCAGTTCTTC,CSAREFSSNEQFF
TRBD1,TRBJ1-5,NA,TRBV3-1,TGTGCCAGCAGCCATTATTCCATCGACAGGGGGCATAGTCAGCCCCAGCATTTT,CASSHYSIDRGHSQPQHF
NA,TRBJ2-2,NA,TRBV9,TGTGCCAGCAGCGTGGGGGCATTACGGGGCGGGGAGCTGTTTTTT,CASSVGALRGGELFF
TRBD1,TRBJ2-1,NA,TRBV9,TGTGCCAGCAGCCGCCGACAGGGGGGTAACAATGAGCAGTTCTTC,CASSRRQGGNNEQFF
NA,TRBJ1-5,few,TRBV6-2/TRBV6-3,TGTGCCAGCAGTCAGCTAAACGGCAATCAGCCCCAGCATTTT,CASSQLNGNQPQHF
NA,TRBJ1-6,few,TRBV27,TGTGCCAGCAGTTTATGGAGTTGGGGCTCCTATAATTCACCCCTCCACTTT,CASSLWSWGSYNSPLHF
TRBD1,TRBJ2-7,NA,TRBV10-3,TGTGCCATCAGTGAGCCCACGGACAGGGTAGGGTACAATGAGCAGTACTTC,CAISEPTDRVGYNEQYF
NA,TRBJ2-1,few,TRBV20-1,TGCAGTGCTAGAGCGGCTAGCTACAATGAGCAGTTCTTC,CSARAASYNEQFF
TRBD1,TRBJ2-1,NA,TRBV10-3,TGTGCCATCAGTGAGTCAAGTACAGGGGGCAATGAGCAGTTCTTC,CAISESSTGGNEQFF
NA,TRBJ1-1,NA,TRBV6-2/TRBV6-3,TGTGCCAGCAGTTACCCAGGGGCCACTGAAGCTTTCTTT,CASSYPGATEAFF
NA,TRBJ2-2,NA,TRBV21-1,TGTGCCAGCAAACATAGGACGAACACCGGGGAGCTGTTTTTT,CASKHRTNTGELFF
NA,TRBJ1-1,few,TRBV10-3,TGTGCCATCAGTGAGCCCGACACTGAAGCTTTCTTT,CAISEPDTEAFF
NA,TRBJ1-6,NA,TRBV5-5,TGTGCCAGCAGCTCCCCCATCAGCTCCTATAATTCACCCCTCCACTTT,CASSSPISSYNSPLHF
NA,TRBJ2-3,NA,TRBV27,TGTGCCAGCAGCCTGGACTTTCGTTCTAGCACAGATACGCAGTATTTT,CASSLDFRSSTDTQYF
TRBD2,TRBJ2-1,NA,TRBV9,TGTGCCAGCTCCGTCGGGCGGGGGGCCTACAATGAGCAGTTCTTC,CASSVGRGAYNEQFF
NA,TRBJ1-6,NA,TRBV28,TGTGCCAGCACCCCCTTAACGAATTCACCCCTCCACTTT,CASTPLTNSPLHF
NA,TRBJ2-2,NA,TRBV6-6,TGTGCCAGTCGAACCGTCGACTTTGATACCGGGGAGCTGTTTTTT,CASRTVDFDTGELFF
NA,TRBJ2-1,NA,TRBV27,TGTGCCAGCAGTTTATTAGGACAGACTACCTACAATGAGCAGTTCTTC,CASSLLGQTTYNEQFF
TRBD2,TRBJ2-3,NA,TRBV9,TGTGCCAGCAGCGTTTTAGCGGGGGGACGCACAGATACGCAGTATTTT,CASSVLAGGRTDTQYF
NA,TRBJ1-6,NA,TRBV27,TGTGCCAGCAGTGTCAGACACGGGAATTCACCCCTCCACTTT,CASSVRHGNSPLHF
NA,TRBJ1-6,NA,TRBV27,TGTGCCAGCAGTTTAGGACAGTGGAAAAGCTCCTATAATTCACCCCTCCACTTT,CASSLGQWKSSYNSPLHF
NA,TRBJ1-5,NA,TRBV4-1,TGCGCCAGCAGCCAAGTGGAGACCAGCAATCAGCCCCAGCATTTT,CASSQVETSNQPQHF
NA,TRBJ2-2,NA,TRBV6-2/TRBV6-3,TGTGCCAGCAGAATATTCCCTAACACCGGGGAGCTGTTTTTT,CASRIFPNTGELFF
TRBD2,TRBJ2-1,NA,TRBV9,TGTGCCAGCAGCCCCAGCGGGGTAACCTTGAACAATGAGCAGTTCTTC,CASSPSGVTLNNEQFF
NA,TRBJ2-3,NA,TRBV24-1,TGTGCCACCTCAGGGGCTGGCCGCACAGATACGCAGTATTTT,CATSGAGRTDTQYF
NA,TRBJ2-1,NA,TRBV2,TGTGCCAGCAGTGAAGGCGCCGAGCAGTTCTTC,CASSEGAEQFF
NA,TRBJ2-7,NA,TRBV6-2/TRBV6-3,TGTGCCAGCAGTCAGGGAGTGTCCTACAATGAGCAGTACTTC,CASSQGVSYNEQYF
NA,TRBJ1-1,few,TRBV30,TGTGCCTGGAGTATCGGAATGAACACTGAAGCTTTCTTT,CAWSIGMNTEAFF
NA,TRBJ1-2,many,TRBV12-3/TRBV12-4,TGTGCCAGCAGCCAAGATCAGGTCTACTATGGCTACACCTTC,CASSQDQVYYGYTF
NA,TRBJ2-3,NA,TRBV5-1,TGCGCCAGCAGCCTAATTGTGGGGGGCAAGTCAGATACGCAGTATTTT,CASSLIVGGKSDTQYF
NA,TRBJ1-4,few,TRBV9,TGTGCCAGCAGCGTCAGCCCGGCGGTAGGTGAAAAACTGTTTTTT,CASSVSPAVGEKLFF
NA,TRBJ1-1,few,TRBV7-9,TGTGCCAGCAGCTTAGACGTCATGAACACTGAAGCTTTCTTT,CASSLDVMNTEAFF
TRBD2,TRBJ2-1,NA,TRBV7-2,TGTGCCAGCAGCTTCGGGACTAGCGGGGGACAATACCAAGAGACCCAGTTCTTC,CASSFGTSGGQYQETQFF
TRBD2,TRBJ2-1,NA,TRBV10-1,TGCGCCGGACCGGGGGGTAGCATCAATGAGCAGTTCTTC,CAGPGGSINEQFF
NA,TRBJ1-1,NA,TRBV20-1,TGCAGTGCTAGCCCCCACGCGGAGACGGCTTTCTTT,CSASPHAETAFF
TRBD1,TRBJ1-1,NA,TRBV20-1,TGCAGTGCGGACAGGCCGAACACTGAAGCTTTCTTT,CSADRPNTEAFF
NA,TRBJ2-1,NA,TRBV24-1,TGTGCCACCACCGTTGAGGGGTCTAGCGAGCAGTTCTTC,CATTVEGSSEQFF
TRBD1,TRBJ1-1,NA,TRBV12-3/TRBV12-4,TGTGCCAGCAGCACAGGGGGGTTGGCTTTCTTT,CASSTGGLAFF
NA,TRBJ2-1,few,TRBV7-9,TGTGCCAGCAGCTTAGTGGCTGTTGTCCCCACAGCCCGGCAAAACAATGAGCAGTTCTTC,CASSLVAVVPTARQNNEQFF